Below are 10 T cell receptor beta chains sequenced from a single sample in a study of response to subunit inactivated influenza vaccine. TCRdb reprocessed the RT-PCR reads with MiXCR, giving one entry per CDR3 protein. The table includes around 580,000 distinct CDR3 sequences, about 12% detected once. The sequenced sample was PBMCs from blood, obtained on the day of vaccination. The source of these receptors is a man in his forties or fifties who received an inactivated influenza vaccine.

The CDR3 DNA reads as TGTGCCAGCAGGGATATAGCGGGGGGCCGCACCGGGGAGCTGTTTTTT. This sequence encodes CASRDIAGGRTGELFF. The V call is TRBV6-2 or TRBV6-3, the J call TRBJ2-2; TRBD2 matches 10 bases. Germline V gives CDR1 MNHEY, CDR2 SVGEGT. V was pared by 6 bases and J by 4 bases, with 8 bases of the junction left unmatched. This CDR3 has 16 residues.

In its sample, this clonotype was seen a few times. The rearrangement joins TRBV5-6 to TRBJ2-7, with 8 bases aligning to TRBD1. The CDR3 has 15 residues. V lost 4 bases, J lost 2 bases, and 8 bases stayed unmatched. The germline gives CDR1 SGHDT, CDR2 YYEEEE. Here the CDR3 DNA reads TGTGCCAGCAGCACACCGGGACAGGTAACCTACGAGCAGTACTTC. Translation gives CASSTPGQVTYEQYF.

The CDR3 DNA follows: TGTGCCAGCTCACCATTGGTACAGGGTATCTACGAGCAGTACTTC. Protein product: CASSPLVQGIYEQYF. The chain is built from TRBV18 and TRBJ2-7; tentatively, D is TRBD1 (6 bases). This CDR3 has 15 residues. V was shortened by 2 bases and J by 3 bases, with 14 bases between the two germline ends. Germline CDR1 reads KGHSH; CDR2 reads LQKENI.

This rearrangement joins TRBV7-9 to TRBJ1-2; TRBD1 matches 8 bases. After removal of 3 bases from V and 4 bases from J, the junction contained 4 bases not matched to a gene. This CDR3 contains 14 residues. Germline CDR1 and CDR2: SEHNR and FQNEAQ (reference sequence). The CDR3: CASSLSGGGYGYTF. The CDR3 coding sequence is TGTGCCAGCAGCTTGTCAGGGGGCGGCTATGGCTACACCTTC.

V and J are TRBV20-1 and TRBJ1-1; unclear D gene. Germline loops: CDR1 DFQATT, CDR2 SNEGSKA (reference sequence). V lost 1 base, J lost 7 bases, and 7 bases lay in between. This CDR3 has 11 amino acids. DNA of the CDR3: TGCAGTGCTAGAGTTGGCTATGAAGCTTTCTTT. Translated, it gives CSARVGYEAFF.

This clonotype showed up just a few times. V gene TRBV21-1 combines with J gene TRBJ2-1; the table's D call, TRBD1, was not checked against the DNA. TRBV21-1 is a documented pseudogene. The CDR3 is 13 amino acids. The CDR3 region has the DNA TGTGCCAGCAGCAATGACAGGGACAATGAGCAGTTCTTC. As protein: CASSNDRDNEQFF.

The chain recombines TRBV16 with TRBJ2-7; D is unresolved. CDR1 KGHSY and CDR2 FQNENV come from the germline V gene. Between the trimmed V and J ends, which lost 2 bases and 0 bases, there was a span of 8 bases. This CDR3 region has 14 residues. CDR3 bases: TGTGCCAGCAGCCAAAGTACGAACTCCTACGAGCAGTACTTC. This encodes CASSQSTNSYEQYF.

The sample holds many counts of this clonotype. The chain recombines TRBV5-1 with TRBJ2-1; 8 bases align to TRBD1. CDR1 is SGHRS and CDR2 is YFSETQ in the germline V gene. The V segment lost 4 bases and the J segment 6 bases; nucleotides outside the gene matches: 9. This CDR3 is built from 15 residues. CDR3 nucleotide sequence: TGCGCCAGCAGCACCACAGGGGGAAGCTTCAATGAGCAGTTCTTC. Translation gives CASSTTGGSFNEQFF.

This clonotype came up a few times. The rearrangement links TRBV7-6 to TRBJ1-6, with no clear D. This CDR3 has 15 amino acids. Germline loops: CDR1 SGHVS, CDR2 FNYEAQ. Trimming took 4 bases from V and 3 from J, leaving 10 bases between them. The CDR3 DNA reads as TGTGCCAGCAGCTACCGGGCCTTCTATAATTCACCCCTCCACTTT. Its protein is CASSYRAFYNSPLHF.

The chain combines TRBV28 with TRBJ2-7; D uncertain. CDR3 length: 13 amino acids. Per the germline V gene, CDR1 is MDHEN and CDR2 is SYDVKM. The germline V and J ends were trimmed by 6 bases and 7 bases, with 16 bases remaining between them. As DNA, the CDR3 is TGTGCCAGCAGGCAGGCCTCGAGGTATGAGCAGTACTTC. Amino acids: CASRQASRYEQYF.